The TCR beta chain described here comes from a study of cytomegalovirus exposure and HLA in healthy donors. With regard to this clone: The antigen remains undetermined.

Study-wide results and limits: It was only CMV serostatus that was available as immune exposure information. Most likely, a cluster of highly shared sequence variants arose as a sequencing artifact. Looking again later, the authors saw that most CMV-associated TCR beta chains seemed HLA-restricted.

Primers: 60 Vbeta forward and 13 Jbeta reverse. Only in-frame clones appear in the TCRdb table, and some are missing; sequencing was by immunoSEQ multiplex PCR. The sample lists under 85,000 clones; approximately 79% were seen once. Trimming left V 0 bases short and J 0 bases short, with 10 bases between. Germline CDR1 and CDR2: MNHEY and SVGAGI. The CDR3 is 16 amino acids. Material: PBMCs. The source of this sequence is a woman aged 35 to 49 in good health and CMV-seropositive. V is TRBV6-5 and J is TRBJ2-3; D uncertain. The CDR3 loop reads CASSYSRYSSTDTQYF. The CDR3 region has the DNA TGTGCCAGCAGTTACTCGAGGTACTCTAGCACAGATACGCAGTATTTT.